A selection of T cell receptor beta chains follows, all from one sample in a study of T cell changes during pregnancy in multiple sclerosis. Sequenced by immunoSEQ multiplex PCR; TCRdb stores in-frame clones only, minus some. The table has 40,000 to 60,000 clones, 95% seen once. This specimen consisted of CD8+ T cells from peripheral blood mononuclear cells, obtained in the first trimester of pregnancy. Receptors originate from a female donor with multiple sclerosis, enrolled in a pregnancy study. Both conserved end residues are part of each CDR3. The D gene is left open where the match is weak.

v_call,j_call,d_call,cdr3_aa
TRBV11-2,TRBJ2-2,.,CASSLVGLPNTGELFF
TRBV2,TRBJ1-1,.,CASLDSMNTEAFF
TRBV27,TRBJ1-5,.,CASSWGVGQPQHF
TRBV4-3,TRBJ2-2,.,CASRGLGNTGELFF
TRBV13,TRBJ2-2,.,CASSIRQTGELFF
TRBV6-5,TRBJ1-5,TRBD1,CASSPRDSINPHQHF
TRBV11-2,TRBJ2-5,TRBD1,CASTGTGGYQETQYF
TRBV11-1,TRBJ2-2,.,CASSLAGTGTGELFF
TRBV28,TRBJ1-4,TRBD1,CAGGDRDLSSEKLFF
TRBV19,TRBJ1-1,.,CASSIDRQGYTEAFF
TRBV6-1,TRBJ1-5,TRBD1,CASAGTDDQPQHF
TRBV7-2,TRBJ2-1,TRBD2,CASSLGLAGSYNEQFF
TRBV6-5,TRBJ2-2,.,CASSPQGGSGELFF
TRBV7-3,TRBJ2-6,.,CASSLMHAGANVLTF
TRBV4-3,TRBJ2-7,.,CASSQGVVRYEQYF
TRBV4-3,TRBJ2-2,TRBD2,CASSQGTSGRWPAGELFF
TRBV27,TRBJ1-5,.,CASGQSNQPQHF
TRBV5-1,TRBJ1-2,.,CASSLDGDTYSYGYTF
TRBV30,TRBJ2-7,.,CAWTPSRFSYEQYF
TRBV5-4,TRBJ2-7,TRBD1,CASSSPSRGPSSMGEQYF
TRBV7-9,TRBJ2-7,.,CASSSPEGTAYEQYF
TRBV4-3,TRBJ2-7,TRBD2,CASSQLAGEYEQYF
TRBV27,TRBJ1-1,TRBD1,CASSINRGGNTEAFF
TRBV19,TRBJ2-7,TRBD1,CASSYRGTFYEQYF
TRBV4-3,TRBJ2-7,.,CASSQDAQYEQYF
TRBV19,TRBJ2-1,TRBD1,CASSQTGGYNEQFF
TRBV5-5,TRBJ1-2,.,CASSLVGQAGYGYTF
TRBV6-6,TRBJ2-1,TRBD2,CASSYYSGRAENEQFF